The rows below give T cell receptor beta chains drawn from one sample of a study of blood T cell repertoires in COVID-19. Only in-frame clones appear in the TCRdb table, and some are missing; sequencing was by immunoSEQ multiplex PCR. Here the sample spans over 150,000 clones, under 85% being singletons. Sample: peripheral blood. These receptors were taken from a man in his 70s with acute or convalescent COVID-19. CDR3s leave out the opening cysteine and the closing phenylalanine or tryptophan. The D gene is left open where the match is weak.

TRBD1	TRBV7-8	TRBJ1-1	ASSVAGTGNTEAF
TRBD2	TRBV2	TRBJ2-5	ASSGLAVTETQY
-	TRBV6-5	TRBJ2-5	ASSYSAEETQY
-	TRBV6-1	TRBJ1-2	ASSERTASRVLYGYT
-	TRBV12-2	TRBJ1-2	ASRLRWTGGNCYGYT
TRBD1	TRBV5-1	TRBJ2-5	ASSLEPGQGVKETQY
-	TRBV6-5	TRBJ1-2	ASRPDRGRTYGYT
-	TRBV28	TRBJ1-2	ASSLGKYGYT
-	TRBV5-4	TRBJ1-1	ASSLRTVNTEAF
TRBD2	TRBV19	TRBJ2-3	ASSIELAGGRDTQY
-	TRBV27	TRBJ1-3	ASSRRDGNTIY
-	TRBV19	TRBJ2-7	ASSMFQGEQY
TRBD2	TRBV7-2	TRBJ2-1	ASSLGRVGEGAHEQF
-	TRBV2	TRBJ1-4	ASTGGGSEKLF
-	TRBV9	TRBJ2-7	ASSVATSGYEQY